This is a list of T cell receptor beta chains from one sample in a study of T cell changes during pregnancy in multiple sclerosis. Data came from immunoSEQ multiplex PCR; TCRdb stores just in-frame clones and leaves some out. The data show about 22,000 clones, roughly 84% seen once. The sequenced sample was CD8+ T cells from peripheral blood mononuclear cells, obtained after pregnancy. The receptors were gathered from a female donor with multiple sclerosis, enrolled in a pregnancy study. CDR3s include the opening cysteine and the closing phenylalanine or tryptophan. The D gene is left open where the match is weak. A row's size may be missing; if present it is once, few, many or a size class.

once	TRBJ2-3	TRBD2	TRBV7-6	TGTGCCAGCAGCTTCCTTGGGCGGGAGGGAATGGATACGCAGTATTTT	CASSFLGREGMDTQYF
.	TRBJ2-3	.	TRBV6-4	TGTGCCAGCAGCCGGGAGAGCGGCACAGATACGCAGTATTTT	CASSRESGTDTQYF
.	TRBJ2-1	TRBD1	TRBV14	TGTGCCAGCAGCCAAGATTTCGGGACAGGGCGGTACAATGAGCAGTTCTTC	CASSQDFGTGRYNEQFF
.	TRBJ2-7	.	TRBV6-1	TGTGCCAGCAGTGAAGGAGAAAATCGTCGCTACGAGCAGTACTTC	CASSEGENRRYEQYF
.	TRBJ2-7	TRBD2	TRBV7-2	TGTGCCAGCAGCTACAGCGGGGGAGCCTACGAGCAGTACTTC	CASSYSGGAYEQYF
.	TRBJ2-7	TRBD2	TRBV7-2	TGTGCCAGCACCCTAGGGCTAGCGGGTACCTACGAGCAGTACTTC	CASTLGLAGTYEQYF
once	TRBJ1-2	.	TRBV5-4	TGTGCCAGCAGCTTTCACAAAACTCCCGAGACAGCACATGGCTACACCTTC	CASSFHKTPETAHGYTF
.	TRBJ2-7	TRBD2	TRBV11-2	TGTGCCAGCAGCGGATTAGCGGGAGGACATTACGAGCAGTACTTC	CASSGLAGGHYEQYF
.	TRBJ2-1	.	TRBV29-1	TGCAGCGTTGATGGCGGCAATGAGCAGTTCTTC	CSVDGGNEQFF
.	TRBJ1-5	TRBD1	TRBV7-9	TGTGCCAGCAGCTGGGGACAGGGAGGACAGCCCCAGCATTTT	CASSWGQGGQPQHF
.	TRBJ2-7	TRBD2	TRBV27	TGTGCCAGCAGTTCCGGACTAGCGGGAGACCTCTACGAGCAGTACTTC	CASSSGLAGDLYEQYF
.	TRBJ2-1	TRBD2	TRBV6-5	TGTGCCAGCAGACCCGGGACTAGCGGCTACAATGAGCAGTTCTTC	CASRPGTSGYNEQFF
.	TRBJ2-3	.	TRBV10-2	TGCGCCAGCAGTGAGTACAGGCCCACAGATACGCAGTATTTT	CASSEYRPTDTQYF
.	TRBJ2-3	TRBD2	TRBV4-3	TGCGCCAGCAGCCAAGAGAGGGCTAGCGGGACCACAGATACGCAGTATTTT	CASSQERASGTTDTQYF
.	TRBJ2-1	TRBD2	TRBV6-5	TGTGCCAGCAGTTACTCGTTACTAGCGGCCGGGGATGAGCAGTTCTTC	CASSYSLLAAGDEQFF
.	TRBJ1-2	.	TRBV18	TGTGCCAGCTCACCAGTAATACAGAGTTACACCTTC	CASSPVIQSYTF
.	TRBJ2-7	TRBD1	TRBV14	TGTGCCAGCAGCCAAGATTACCCGGACAGGGGGCGGTTCGCGGCCTACGAGCAGTACTTC	CASSQDYPDRGRFAAYEQYF
.	TRBJ2-1	.	TRBV7-6	TGTGCCAGCAGCAGGCTAGCGTTCCGCCGGGCCTACAATGAGCAGTTCTTC	CASSRLAFRRAYNEQFF
.	TRBJ2-4	.	TRBV28	TGTGCCAGCAGTTTCCCCTGGACAGACGATATAGCCAAAAACATTCAGTACTTC	CASSFPWTDDIAKNIQYF
.	TRBJ2-7	.	TRBV19	TGTGCCAGTAGTCTTATGGGGGGCTACGAGCAGTACTTC	CASSLMGGYEQYF
.	TRBJ2-7	TRBD1	TRBV27	TGTGCCAGCAAAGGGGACAGACTCTACGAGCAGTACTTC	CASKGDRLYEQYF
.	TRBJ2-7	.	TRBV6-4	TGTGCCAGCAGTGACTCGTTCCGGGTCTCCTACGAGCAGTACTTC	CASSDSFRVSYEQYF
.	TRBJ2-7	.	TRBV6-5	TGTGCCAGCAGTGGGGGCCACGAGCAGTACTTC	CASSGGHEQYF
.	TRBJ2-7	TRBD2	TRBV18	TGTGCCAGCTCCCCTCCAACGGCTAGCGGGAGTCGTGAGCAGTACTTC	CASSPPTASGSREQYF
.	TRBJ2-7	TRBD2	TRBV5-4	TGTGCCAGCAGCTTGGGCCTAGCGGACGATACCTACGAGCAGTACTTC	CASSLGLADDTYEQYF
.	TRBJ2-2	.	TRBV28	TGTGCCAGCAGTTTAACCCCAGAAAACACCGGGGAGCTGTTTTTT	CASSLTPENTGELFF
.	TRBJ1-2	.	TRBV5-6	TGTGCCAGCAGCTGGGAGTTCAGTCCTAACTATGGCTACACCTTC	CASSWEFSPNYGYTF
.	TRBJ1-4	TRBD1	TRBV28	TGTGCCAGCCAGGGCCTTTGGGGGACAGGCACTGAAAAACTGTTTTTT	CASQGLWGTGTEKLFF
.	TRBJ2-7	.	TRBV4-3	TGCGCCAGCAGCCAAGTCGTAGGCGGATCCTCCTACGAGCAGTACTTC	CASSQVVGGSSYEQYF
once	TRBJ2-1	TRBD2	TRBV27	TGTGCCAGCAGTTTAGCTTTGGGACTAGCGGGACTTTACAATGAGCAGTTCTTC	CASSLALGLAGLYNEQFF
.	TRBJ2-7	TRBD1	TRBV19	TGTGCCAGTAACCCTTCGACAGGGGCCGAGCAGTACTTC	CASNPSTGAEQYF
.	TRBJ1-2	.	TRBV5-1	TGCGCCAGCAGCCTCCGAGTCAGGGGATACGTCCCCCACTATGGCTACACCTTC	CASSLRVRGYVPHYGYTF
.	TRBJ2-7	.	TRBV6-4	TGTGCCAGCAGCGCGGTGGCTAGCGATCCTCACGAGCAGTACTTC	CASSAVASDPHEQYF
once	TRBJ2-3	TRBD1	TRBV2	TGTGCCAGCAGTGAACAGGGGGTTTGGACAGATACGCAGTATTTT	CASSEQGVWTDTQYF
.	TRBJ2-1	.	TRBV28	TGTGCCAGCAGTGCCCTGGCGGAAATATACAATGAGCAGTTCTTC	CASSALAEIYNEQFF
.	TRBJ2-3	TRBD2	TRBV5-1	TGCGCCAGCAGCTGGCAGCGGGAGATTTTTTCAGATACGCAGTATTTT	CASSWQREIFSDTQYF
.	TRBJ1-4	.	TRBV7-6	TGTGCCAGCAGCTTAAGGGGATCTGAGGAAAAACTGTTTTTT	CASSLRGSEEKLFF
.	TRBJ2-1	TRBD2	TRBV11-2	TGTGCCAGCAGCTTAGATCCAATAGCGGGAGTGGAAGGGTCCTACAATGAGCAGTTCTTC	CASSLDPIAGVEGSYNEQFF
.	TRBJ2-7	.	TRBV6-1	TGTGCCAGCAGTGAAGCGGAGGGAGAAGCGTACGAGCAGTACTTC	CASSEAEGEAYEQYF
.	TRBJ2-7	TRBD1	TRBV30	TGTGCCTGGAGTGGGACAGGAGCCTACGAGCAGTACTTC	CAWSGTGAYEQYF
.	TRBJ2-7	.	TRBV15	TGTGCCACCAGCCAAAGCGGGCCCACCTACGAGCAGTACTTC	CATSQSGPTYEQYF
.	TRBJ1-3	.	TRBV9	TGTGCCAGCAGCGTAGGCCAGGCGCTCTCTGGAAACACCATATATTTT	CASSVGQALSGNTIYF
.	TRBJ1-3	.	TRBV28	TGTGCCACCCTCGGGGAGAGAAACACCATATATTTT	CATLGERNTIYF
.	TRBJ2-1	TRBD2	TRBV5-6	TGTGCCAGCAGCTGCCCCCACGCCAGCGGGGTAAACAATGAGCAGTTCTTC	CASSCPHASGVNNEQFF
.	TRBJ2-6	.	TRBV7-9	TGTGCCAGCAGCTTAGGACCGGGGGGCGCCTCTGGGGCCAACGTCCTGACTTTC	CASSLGPGGASGANVLTF